The text below deals with one T cell receptor beta chain. Its target is not known. This record comes from a study of blood T cells in healthy people across ages. Whole-study results and caveats: PBMCs that were unsorted prevented a conclusive naive versus antigen-experienced comparison.

V gave up 2 bases and J gave up 2 bases; unmatched junction bases: 7. The CDR3 loop spans 17 amino acids. Next came a second PCR, run for roughly 6 to 11 cycles, which used a sample-barcoded 5' primer along with a J-beta primer mix. TCRdb passed the 5' RACE reads through MiXCR, listing each CDR3 protein once. The sample records some 690,000 distinct CDR3 sequences, about a fifth being singletons. The chain recombines TRBV12-3 or TRBV12-4 with TRBJ2-3, with 10 bases lining up with TRBD2. Material for sequencing was blood. This TCR was sampled from a man aged 65 to 79 in good health. CDR3 nucleotides: TGTGCCAGCAGTTTACAGCTAGCGGGAGTACTCACAGATACGCAGTATTTT. It specifies CASSLQLAGVLTDTQYF.